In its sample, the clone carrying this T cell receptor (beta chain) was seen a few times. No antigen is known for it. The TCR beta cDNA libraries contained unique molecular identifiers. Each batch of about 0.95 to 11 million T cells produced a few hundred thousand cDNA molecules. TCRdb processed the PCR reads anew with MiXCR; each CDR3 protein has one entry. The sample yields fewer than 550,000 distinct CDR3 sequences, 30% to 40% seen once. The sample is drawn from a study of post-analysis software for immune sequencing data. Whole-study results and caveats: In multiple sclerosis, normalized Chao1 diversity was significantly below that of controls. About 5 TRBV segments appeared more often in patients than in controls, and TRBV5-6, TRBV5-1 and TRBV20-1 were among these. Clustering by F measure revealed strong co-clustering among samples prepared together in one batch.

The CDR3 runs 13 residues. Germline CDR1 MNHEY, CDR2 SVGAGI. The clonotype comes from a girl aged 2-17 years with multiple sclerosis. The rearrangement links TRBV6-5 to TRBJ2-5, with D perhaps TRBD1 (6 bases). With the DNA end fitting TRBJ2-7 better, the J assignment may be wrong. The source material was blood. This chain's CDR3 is CASRETGSYEQYF. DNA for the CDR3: TGTGCCAGCAGAGAGACAGGCTCCTACGAGCAGTACTTC.